Presented here are 30 T cell receptor beta chains from one specimen sequenced in a study of neurological immune-mediated disorders. Using its own MiXCR run on the 5' RACE reads, TCRdb lists one record per CDR3 protein. The data show 10,000 or so distinct CDR3 sequences, 22% seen once. The sequencing sample was made of CD8+ T cells from blood. The receptors come from a woman aged 40 to 49 with multiple sclerosis.

The chain has TRBV29-1 and TRBJ2-1; the D gene is possibly TRBD2 (6 bases). The CDR3 covers 14 residues. V dropped 6 bases and J dropped 4 bases, with 16 bases sitting between them. CDR1 and CDR2 (germline): SQVTM, ANQGSEA. CDR3 sequence (DNA): TGCAGCGTGGGAAACTCCGCGGGGTACAATGAGCAGTTCTTC. Translation: CSVGNSAGYNEQFF.

The sample holds many counts of this clonotype. The chain combines TRBV20-1 with TRBJ1-1; D gene ambiguous. The CDR3 totals 10 residues. Trimming pared 0 bases from V and 7 bases from J, leaving 3 bases between. The germline V gene has CDR1 DFQATT and CDR2 SNEGSKA (reference sequence). CDR3: CSARDSEAFF. The DNA of the CDR3 is TGCAGTGCTAGAGACAGTGAAGCTTTCTTT.

This clonotype came up many times. The V and J genes are TRBV9 and TRBJ1-3; D remains ambiguous. The CDR3 consists of 13 residues. V dropped 3 bases and J dropped 4 bases, with 8 bases sitting between them. Looked up from germline, CDR1 is SGDLS and CDR2 is YYNGEE. CDR3 nucleotide sequence: TGTGCCAGCAGCGAGCCCCCGGGAAACACCATATATTTT. Translating it yields CASSEPPGNTIYF. The variable domain in full, with the rest retrieved from reference TRBV9 and TRBJ1-3, is DSGVTQTPKHLITATGQRVTLRCSPRSGDLSVYWYQQSLDQGLQFLIQYYNGEERAKGNILERFSAQQFPDLHSELNLSSLELGDSALYFCASSEPPGNTIYFGEGSWLTVV.

There are many counts of this clonotype. The chain has TRBV27 and TRBJ1-3, with D possibly matching TRBD1 (5 bases). Germline CDR1 and CDR2: MNHEY and SMNVEV (reference sequence). The germline V and J ends were trimmed by 4 bases and 0 bases, with 10 bases remaining between them. This CDR3 has 15 amino acids. CDR3 DNA: TGTGCCAGCAGTTCGGACATGTCCTCTGGAAACACCATATATTTT. Protein product: CASSSDMSSGNTIYF.

This clonotype was detected only a few times. The gene calls are TRBV19 and TRBJ2-7, with a weak D call TRBD2 (6 bases). The CDR3 covers 15 residues. Between the trimmed V and J ends, which lost 7 bases and 5 bases, there was a span of 21 bases. Germline loops: CDR1 LNHDA, CDR2 SQIVND (reference sequence). The CDR3 DNA follows: TGTGCCAGTACCCCTGGGATGGGTCGGGAGCACGAGCAGTACTTC. Translation: CASTPGMGREHEQYF.

This clonotype was picked up many times. The chain is built from TRBV4-1 and TRBJ2-1; 9 nucleotides match TRBD1. Germline lookup yields CDR1 MGHRA and CDR2 YSYEKL. There are 14 residues in the CDR3. With 6 bases clipped from V and 2 bases from J, the junction kept 2 bases outside the gene matches. CDR3 DNA: TGCGCCAGCAGACAGGGGGCGACCTACAATGAGCAGTTCTTC. Translation gives CASRQGATYNEQFF.

This clonotype occurred many times. J is TRBJ2-5 and V is TRBV3-1; perhaps D is TRBD1 or TRBD2 (5 bases each). CDR1 is LGHDT and CDR2 is YNNKEL in the germline V gene (reference sequence). This CDR3 has 14 residues. Trimming pared 3 bases from V and 1 base from J, leaving 9 bases between. This CDR3 reads CASSQRGSQETQYF. CDR3 nucleotides: TGTGCCAGCAGCCAGAGGGGATCCCAAGAGACCCAGTACTTC.

In its sample, this clonotype ranks as medium-sized. The chain employs TRBV5-6 and TRBJ2-7; D possibly corresponds to TRBD2 (5 bases). V was pared by 2 bases and J by 3 bases, with 12 bases between. Germline V gene sequence: CDR1 SGHDT, CDR2 YYEEEE. CDR3 length: 14 residues. The CDR3 DNA is TGTGCCAGCAGCTTCCCGGGAAAAGTCTACGAGCAGTACTTC. This gives the protein CASSFPGKVYEQYF. Full variable domain (rest looked up from reference TRBV5-6 and TRBJ2-7): DAGVTQSPTHLIKTRGQQVTLRCSPKSGHDTVSWYQQALGQGPQFIFQYYEEEERQRGNFPDRFSGHQFPNYSSELNVNALLLGDSALYLCASSFPGKVYEQYFGPGTRLTVT.

This clonotype is labeled as medium-sized. The genes are TRBV5-1 and TRBJ2-2; 8 nucleotides align to TRBD2. This CDR3 has 15 amino acids. Germline-derived CDR1 and CDR2 are SGHRS and YFSETQ. V dropped 0 bases and J dropped 5; count of bases not matched to a gene: 3. Here the CDR3 reads CASSLGLAGTGELFF. CDR3 in DNA: TGCGCCAGCAGCTTGGGATTAGCGGGGACCGGGGAGCTGTTTTTT.

The sample holds many counts of this clonotype. The chain links TRBV12-3 or TRBV12-4 to TRBJ1-2; a possible D gene is TRBD1 (6 bases). This CDR3 is built from 12 residues. V gave up 8 bases and J gave up 5 bases, with 12 bases separating them. The CDR3 nucleotides are TGTGCCAGCCTAGGAGGGGGGTATGGCTACACCTTC. It yields the protein CASLGGGYGYTF.

At least ten counts were recorded for this clonotype. V and J are TRBV29-1 and TRBJ1-5; D is unclear. The ends were cut back, 3 bases at V and 0 bases at J, with 9 bases in the middle. This CDR3 has 14 amino acids. In germline, CDR1 is SQVTM, CDR2 ANQGSEA. CDR3 protein: CSVDAGDSNQPQHF. As DNA, the CDR3 is TGCAGCGTTGATGCGGGAGATAGCAATCAGCCCCAGCATTTT.

J is TRBJ2-1 and V is TRBV7-8, with 8 positions matching TRBD2. J gave up 7 bases and V 3 bases, and 11 bases lay outside the gene matches. The CDR3 runs 16 residues. Germline lookup yields CDR1 SGHVS and CDR2 FQNEAQ. This chain's CDR3 is CASSFYRGGPWNEQFF. The CDR3 DNA reads TGTGCCAGCAGCTTTTATCGGGGGGGGCCTTGGAATGAGCAGTTCTTC.

This clonotype is judged medium-sized. The rearrangement uses TRBV5-1 and TRBJ2-3; TRBD2 aligns across 8 bases. This CDR3 has 14 amino acids. The V gene end was trimmed by 3 bases and the J gene end by 4 bases; junction bases not matched to a gene: 4. Germline V CDR1 and CDR2: SGHRS, YFSETQ. The CDR3 loop is CASSSGSGADTQYF. The CDR3 DNA follows: TGCGCCAGCAGCTCAGGTAGCGGGGCAGATACGCAGTATTTT.

The chain recombines TRBV4-2 with TRBJ1-6; D uncertain. The CDR3 is made up of 15 amino acids. The germline gives CDR1 LGHNA, CDR2 YNFKEQ. Trimming cost V 1 base and J 7 bases, with 11 bases left between them. CDR3 nucleotide sequence: TGTGCCAGCAGCCAAGGCGCCCTGAACAATTCACCCCTCCACTTT. Protein sequence: CASSQGALNNSPLHF.

This clonotype is medium-sized (0.01 to 0.1%) within its sample. The rearrangement uses TRBV21-1 and TRBJ2-2; TRBD1 was called by the table and not checked on the DNA. TRBV21-1 is assigned pseudogene status. This CDR3 has 18 amino acids. DNA of the CDR3: TGTGCCAGCAGCATAAGGACAGGGGGTATCCCCCACACCGGGGAGCTGTTTTTT. Its translation is CASSIRTGGIPHTGELFF.

This clonotype is termed medium-sized. This rearrangement joins TRBV2 to TRBJ1-4, with D perhaps TRBD1 (5 bases). This CDR3 is 12 amino acids long. Trimming removed 8 bases from V and 7 bases from J, with 11 bases in between. The germline V gene has CDR1 SNHLY and CDR2 FYNNEI. Here the CDR3 DNA reads TGTGCCAGCGGGACGGCCTCTGAAAAACTGTTTTTT. Its translation: CASGTASEKLFF.

This clonotype was observed at least ten times. The chain couples TRBV4-2 to TRBJ2-1; a possible D gene is TRBD1 (6 bases). In germline, CDR1 is LGHNA, CDR2 YNFKEQ. The germline V and J ends were trimmed by 2 bases and 0 bases, with 26 bases remaining between them. This CDR3 has 21 amino acids. CDR3 amino acids: CASSQHYLLDRHGSSYNEQFF. The CDR3 DNA reads as TGTGCCAGCAGCCAACACTACCTGCTGGACAGACATGGAAGCTCCTACAATGAGCAGTTCTTC.

In this sample, this clonotype turned up many times. The chain combines TRBV7-2 with TRBJ2-7; 7 nucleotides agree with TRBD1. CDR1 and CDR2 (germline): SGHTA, FQGNSA. The CDR3 length is 18 residues. Trimming cost V 0 bases and J 4 bases; bases outside gene matches: 15. The CDR3 here is CASSLARAITGQMYEQYF. In DNA, the CDR3 is TGTGCCAGCAGCTTAGCGAGGGCTATAACGGGACAGATGTACGAGCAGTACTTC. Complete variable domain (other parts from reference TRBV7-2 and TRBJ2-7): GAGVSQSPSNKVTEKGKDVELRCDPISGHTALYWYRQSLGQGLEFLIYFQGNSAPDKSGLPSDRFSAERTGGSVSTLTIQRTQQEDSAVYLCASSLARAITGQMYEQYFGPGTRLTVT.

This clonotype was found many times. The J gene is TRBJ2-3, the V gene TRBV11-2, with no clear D. V was cut by 0 bases and J by 0 bases, with 4 bases left in between. Germline CDR1 is SGHAT and CDR2 is FQNNGV. The CDR3 is 14 residues long. The CDR3 spells CASSLEWSTDTQYF. CDR3 bases: TGTGCCAGCAGCTTAGAATGGAGCACAGATACGCAGTATTTT.

The chain has TRBV9 and TRBJ1-2, with 9 bases lining up with TRBD1. The V gene end was trimmed by 4 bases and the J gene end by 2 bases; junction bases not matched to a gene: 9. CDR3 length: 16 amino acids. Germline V CDR1 and CDR2: SGDLS, YYNGEE. The CDR3 coding sequence is TGTGCCAGCAGCTCTCCGGGGACAGGGACGAACTATGGCTACACCTTC. This codes for CASSSPGTGTNYGYTF.

The chain employs TRBV9 and TRBJ2-7; D is possibly TRBD2 (6 bases). The CDR3 is made up of 14 amino acids. CDR1 and CDR2 (germline): SGDLS, YYNGEE. V lost 4 bases to trimming and J lost 6 bases, with 17 bases between them. CDR3 in amino acids: CASSTDGGWGEQYF. CDR3 coding DNA: TGTGCCAGCAGCACGGACGGGGGTTGGGGCGAGCAGTACTTC.

This clonotype was counted at least ten times. V gene TRBV6-1 combines with J gene TRBJ2-1; unclear D gene. Trimming cost V 0 bases and J 13 bases, with 25 bases left between them. This CDR3 has 17 amino acids. The germline V gene has CDR1 MNHNS and CDR2 SASEGT. The CDR3 DNA reads as TGTGCCAGCAGTGAAGCGCTTCTGGGTCCGCCCCGAGTGATTCAGTTCTTC. Translation: CASSEALLGPPRVIQFF.

In its sample, this clonotype is medium-sized (0.01 to 0.1%). The genes are TRBV9 and TRBJ1-2, with 9 nucleotides matching TRBD1. Looked up from germline, CDR1 is SGDLS and CDR2 is YYNGEE. V lost 2 bases to trimming and J lost 3 bases; unmatched junction nucleotides: 2. CDR3 length equals 14 residues. The CDR3, as DNA: TGTGCCAGCAGCGTTACAGGGGGCGACTATGGCTACACCTTC. Its translation is CASSVTGGDYGYTF.

The chain recombines TRBV4-1 with TRBJ2-1; possibly TRBD1 for D (6 bases). The CDR3 spans 16 residues. Germline lookup yields CDR1 MGHRA and CDR2 YSYEKL. V lost 3 bases, J lost 1 base, and 13 bases lay in between. DNA for the CDR3: TGCGCCAGCAGCCAGAGGGACACTCCTTCCTACAATGAGCAGTTCTTC. Translation: CASSQRDTPSYNEQFF.

This clonotype was seen repeatedly, ten times or more. The V and J genes are TRBV20-1 and TRBJ1-5; D not resolved. Germline loops: CDR1 DFQATT, CDR2 SNEGSKA (reference sequence). The CDR3 sequence is 15 residues long. Trimming left V 3 bases short and J 2 bases short, with 14 bases between. Here the CDR3 reads CSARPEVNGNQPQHF. DNA of the CDR3: TGCAGTGCTAGGCCAGAGGTGAATGGCAATCAGCCCCAGCATTTT.

This clonotype is judged medium-sized. The chain has TRBV5-6 and TRBJ1-5; D ambiguous. The V end lost 4 bases, the J end lost 2 bases, and 7 bases lay between the germline ends. The germline V gene has CDR1 SGHDT and CDR2 YYEEEE. The length of the CDR3 is 13 residues. The chain's CDR3 is CASSTDGNQPQHF. CDR3 in DNA: TGTGCCAGCAGCACCGACGGCAATCAGCCCCAGCATTTT.

This clonotype showed up just a few times. The rearrangement uses TRBV6-4 and TRBJ1-1; D call uncertain. Trimming took off 3 bases at V and 6 bases at J, with 11 bases between the two ends. CDR1 is MRHNA, CDR2 SNTAGT, per germline. The CDR3 contains 13 residues. CDR3 sequence (DNA): TGTGCCAGCAGTGATATGGATGTAGCTGAAGCTTTCTTT. This translates into CASSDMDVAEAFF.

This clonotype was observed at least ten times. The V and J genes are TRBV7-8 and TRBJ2-3, with D unclear. The germline V and J ends were trimmed by 1 base and 5 bases, with 10 bases remaining between them. The CDR3 has 14 residues. Germline-derived CDR1 and CDR2 are SGHVS and FQNEAQ. The CDR3 DNA is TGTGCCAGCAGCTTAGTTGCGGCGGAAGATACGCAGTATTTT. As protein: CASSLVAAEDTQYF.

There are many counts of this clonotype. The chain links TRBV2 to TRBJ1-2; tentative D call: TRBD1 (5 bases). CDR3 size: 14 residues. V was trimmed by 4 bases and J by 1 base, leaving 10 bases between them. The germline gives CDR1 SNHLY, CDR2 FYNNEI. The CDR3 sequence is CASSGRVINYGYTF. The CDR3 coding sequence is TGTGCCAGCAGTGGCAGGGTAATTAACTATGGCTACACCTTC. Full variable domain (remainder filled in from reference TRBV2 and TRBJ1-2): EPEVTQTPSHQVTQMGQEVILRCVPISNHLYFYWYRQILGQKVEFLVSFYNNEISEKSEIFDDQFSVERPDGSNFTLKIRSTKLEDSAMYFCASSGRVINYGYTFGSGTRLTVV.

By sample share, this clonotype is medium-sized (0.01 to 0.1%). The chain employs TRBV5-1 and TRBJ2-2; TRBD2 matches at 10 bases. The CDR3 is 15 residues long. Germline V gene lookup returns CDR1 SGHRS and CDR2 YFSETQ. Trimming at V came to 3 bases and at J to 6 bases, leaving 5 bases not matched to a gene. The chain's CDR3 is CASSWTSGEAGELFF. CDR3 coding DNA: TGCGCCAGCAGCTGGACTAGCGGAGAAGCCGGGGAGCTGTTTTTT.